Listed here is a single T cell receptor (beta chain). This CDR3 has 13 amino acids. Germline CDR1 MNHEY, CDR2 SMNVEV (reference sequence). The V segment lost 6 bases and the J segment 5 bases; nucleotides outside the gene matches: 0. This sample stems from a study of shared clonotypes between healthy human individuals. Data came from immunoSEQ multiplex PCR; TCRdb stores just in-frame clones and leaves some out. In the table there are under 1 million clones, just over 95% of which are singletons. Terminally differentiated effector memory CD45RA+ cells were excluded from the naive CD8 cells, which were CD45RO-negative and positively selected for CCR7.

This clonotype was sampled from a man younger than 40 in good health. The specimen sequenced was naive CD8+ T cells sorted from blood. J is TRBJ2-1 and V is TRBV27; 11 nucleotides align to TRBD2. CDR3 residues: CASRTSGNNEQFF. The DNA for the CDR3 is TGTGCCAGCAGGACTAGCGGGAACAATGAGCAGTTCTTC.